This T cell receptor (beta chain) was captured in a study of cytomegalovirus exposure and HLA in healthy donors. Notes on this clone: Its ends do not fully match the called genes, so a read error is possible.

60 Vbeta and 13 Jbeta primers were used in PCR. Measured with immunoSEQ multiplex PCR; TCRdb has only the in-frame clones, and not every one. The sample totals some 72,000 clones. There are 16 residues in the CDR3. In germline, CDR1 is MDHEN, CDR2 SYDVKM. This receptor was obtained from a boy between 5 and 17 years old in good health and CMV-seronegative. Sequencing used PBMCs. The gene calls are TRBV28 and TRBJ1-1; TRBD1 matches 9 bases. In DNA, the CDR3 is TGTGCCAGCAGTTTCGGGACAGGGTGGATGAACACTGAAGATTTCTTT. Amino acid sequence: CASSFGTGWMNTEDFF.